These T cell receptor beta chains were read from a single sample in a study of radiation and T cells in renal cell carcinoma. Using immunoSEQ multiplex PCR, the repertoire was profiled, and TCRdb retains in-frame clones only, with some absent. Seen here are around 76,000 clones, 82% observed once, and the top ten hold around 5.5%. Material: blood, obtained from a patient whose treatment included radiotherapy and nephrectomy. The receptors originated from a man aged 55 to 70 with renal cell carcinoma. CDR3s include the opening cysteine and the closing phenylalanine or tryptophan. Fields, in order: V gene, J gene, D gene, clone size, CDR3 DNA, CDR3 protein. D genes are given only for firm matches. Rows give clone size only sometimes, using once, few, many, or a class for an expanded clone.

V gene: TRBV9
J gene: TRBJ2-2
D gene: -
clone size: few
CDR3 DNA: TGTGCCAGCAGCGTAGGGGGCTCCGGGGAGCTGTTTTTT
CDR3 protein: CASSVGGSGELFF

V gene: TRBV5-4
J gene: TRBJ1-1
D gene: -
clone size: -
CDR3 DNA: TGTGCCAGCAGCTTGGTCCCGCAGGCGGGCACTGAAGCTTTCTTT
CDR3 protein: CASSLVPQAGTEAFF

V gene: TRBV6-5
J gene: TRBJ2-7
D gene: TRBD1
clone size: -
CDR3 DNA: TGTGCCAGCAGTCCGGACCGGGACAGCAGCTACGAGCAGTACTTC
CDR3 protein: CASSPDRDSSYEQYF

V gene: TRBV28
J gene: TRBJ2-3
D gene: -
clone size: -
CDR3 DNA: TGTGCCAGCAGTTTGTTTCCGGGAGGCACAGATACGCAGTATTTT
CDR3 protein: CASSLFPGGTDTQYF

V gene: TRBV7-6
J gene: TRBJ2-5
D gene: TRBD1
clone size: -
CDR3 DNA: TGTGCCAGCAGCCCAGGGGGCACGCAGGTGGAGACCCAGTACTTC
CDR3 protein: CASSPGGTQVETQYF

V gene: TRBV6-1
J gene: TRBJ1-5
D gene: -
clone size: -
CDR3 DNA: TGTGCCAGCAGTGAAAGGTTTGGACGAGCCCAGCATTTT
CDR3 protein: CASSERFGRAQHF

V gene: TRBV19
J gene: TRBJ2-2
D gene: -
clone size: -
CDR3 DNA: TGTGCCAGTAGTACGACTGTGAACACCGGGGAGCTGTTTTTT
CDR3 protein: CASSTTVNTGELFF

V gene: TRBV5-1
J gene: TRBJ2-3
D gene: TRBD2
clone size: -
CDR3 DNA: TGCGCCAGTCGAACAGCGGGGGATCGCACAGATACGCAGTATTTT
CDR3 protein: CASRTAGDRTDTQYF

V gene: TRBV5-1
J gene: TRBJ2-5
D gene: -
clone size: -
CDR3 DNA: TGCGCCAGCAGCTTGGTTGCGGTTCTCGAGGGGGAGACCCAGTACTTC
CDR3 protein: CASSLVAVLEGETQYF

V gene: TRBV7-8
J gene: TRBJ2-1
D gene: -
clone size: -
CDR3 DNA: TGTGCCAGCAGCCCCTCTCTTAGGTTACTGTTCTTC
CDR3 protein: CASSPSLRLLFF

V gene: TRBV11-2
J gene: TRBJ2-1
D gene: TRBD2
clone size: -
CDR3 DNA: TGTGCCAGCATCTCGGATAGGACTAGCGGGAGTGGGGAGCAGTTCTTC
CDR3 protein: CASISDRTSGSGEQFF

V gene: TRBV7-2
J gene: TRBJ1-1
D gene: TRBD1
clone size: once
CDR3 DNA: TGTGCCAGCAGCTTAGGGGCCCCAACAGGGGGATATGGAGCTTTCTTT
CDR3 protein: CASSLGAPTGGYGAFF

V gene: TRBV11-2
J gene: TRBJ2-7
D gene: TRBD2
clone size: -
CDR3 DNA: TGTGCCAGCAGCCCGGGAGTTAGCGGGAGCTCCTACGAGCAGTACTTC
CDR3 protein: CASSPGVSGSSYEQYF

V gene: TRBV6-6
J gene: TRBJ1-5
D gene: -
clone size: -
CDR3 DNA: TGTGCCAGCAGTTACTCGATCGGGGCAAGCAATCAGCCCCAGCATTTT
CDR3 protein: CASSYSIGASNQPQHF

V gene: TRBV2
J gene: TRBJ2-5
D gene: -
clone size: -
CDR3 DNA: TGTGCCAGCCTTCAGGGGAACTTGGAGACCCAGTACTTC
CDR3 protein: CASLQGNLETQYF

V gene: TRBV27
J gene: TRBJ2-1
D gene: -
clone size: -
CDR3 DNA: TGTGCCAGCAGTATCGGAGGGGTGGGAAGGCAGTTCTTC
CDR3 protein: CASSIGGVGRQFF

V gene: TRBV12-1
J gene: TRBJ2-3
D gene: -
clone size: -
CDR3 DNA: TGTGCCAGCAGCTTCCGGGGACTAGCGGGAAAAACCCACCCCTTCACAGATACGCAGTATTTT
CDR3 protein: CASSFRGLAGKTHPFTDTQYF

V gene: TRBV18
J gene: TRBJ1-1
D gene: -
clone size: -
CDR3 DNA: TGTGCCAGCTCACCGAGTTCTCGTGAGAACACTGAAGCTTTCTTT
CDR3 protein: CASSPSSRENTEAFF

V gene: TRBV10-3
J gene: TRBJ2-1
D gene: TRBD2
clone size: -
CDR3 DNA: TGTGCCATCAGTGCCTCAAAACTAGCGGGAGGGGATGAGCAGTTCTTC
CDR3 protein: CAISASKLAGGDEQFF

V gene: TRBV25-1
J gene: TRBJ2-3
D gene: -
clone size: -
CDR3 DNA: TGTGCCAGCAGTGAACATAAGCCTGGCACAGATACGCAGTATTTT
CDR3 protein: CASSEHKPGTDTQYF

V gene: TRBV21-1
J gene: TRBJ2-3
D gene: -
clone size: -
CDR3 DNA: TGTGCCAGCAGCAAAAGGGACAGGGGCACAGATACGCAGTATTTT
CDR3 protein: CASSKRDRGTDTQYF

V gene: TRBV5-6
J gene: TRBJ1-3
D gene: -
clone size: few
CDR3 DNA: TGTGCCAGCAGCCCCTGGGAGCTTGGGCCCTCTGGAAACACCATATATTTT
CDR3 protein: CASSPWELGPSGNTIYF

V gene: TRBV27
J gene: TRBJ2-7
D gene: -
clone size: -
CDR3 DNA: TGTGCCAGCAGTTTAGGACCTGGAGGCGAGCAGTACTTC
CDR3 protein: CASSLGPGGEQYF

V gene: TRBV5-1
J gene: TRBJ1-1
D gene: -
clone size: once
CDR3 DNA: TGCGCCAGCAGCTTGGCAGGAGGGGCGGGCACTGAAGCTTTCTTT
CDR3 protein: CASSLAGGAGTEAFF

V gene: TRBV4-2
J gene: TRBJ2-7
D gene: TRBD2
clone size: -
CDR3 DNA: TGTGCCAGCAGCCGACTAGCGGGGTCCTACGAGCAGTACTTC
CDR3 protein: CASSRLAGSYEQYF

V gene: TRBV28
J gene: TRBJ2-7
D gene: -
clone size: -
CDR3 DNA: TGTGCCAGCAGTTTGACCGGGACCACCTACGAGCAGTACTTC
CDR3 protein: CASSLTGTTYEQYF

V gene: TRBV30
J gene: TRBJ2-4
D gene: -
clone size: once
CDR3 DNA: TGTGCCGGAGCAGGGGCCAAAAACATTCAGTACTTC
CDR3 protein: CAGAGAKNIQYF

V gene: TRBV7-8
J gene: TRBJ2-2
D gene: TRBD2
clone size: -
CDR3 DNA: TGTGCCAGCAGCCCTAGACTAGCGGTAGGCGGGGAGCTGTTTTTT
CDR3 protein: CASSPRLAVGGELFF

V gene: TRBV5-6
J gene: TRBJ1-2
D gene: -
clone size: many
CDR3 DNA: TGTGCCAGCAGCCCACTCCAGGGCAACTATGGCTACACCTTC
CDR3 protein: CASSPLQGNYGYTF

V gene: TRBV5-4
J gene: TRBJ2-3
D gene: -
clone size: -
CDR3 DNA: TGTGCCAGCAGGGGGCGAGGCACAGATACGCAGTATTTT
CDR3 protein: CASRGRGTDTQYF

V gene: TRBV5-1
J gene: TRBJ2-7
D gene: -
clone size: -
CDR3 DNA: TGCGCCAGCAGCCAGGGGCGGGGACCTCAGGGGGAGCAGTACTTC
CDR3 protein: CASSQGRGPQGEQYF

V gene: TRBV11-2
J gene: TRBJ2-5
D gene: -
clone size: -
CDR3 DNA: TGTGCCAGCAGCTTAAGTCCGGGGCGGAGGACCCAGTACTTC
CDR3 protein: CASSLSPGRRTQYF

V gene: TRBV28
J gene: TRBJ2-7
D gene: -
clone size: -
CDR3 DNA: TGTGCCAGCAGTTTGTCTCCCCGGGACACTACCTACGAGCAGTACTTC
CDR3 protein: CASSLSPRDTTYEQYF

V gene: TRBV4-2
J gene: TRBJ2-5
D gene: TRBD2
clone size: -
CDR3 DNA: TGTGCCAGCAGCCAAGACGGTAGCGGGACACAAGAGACCCAGTACTTC
CDR3 protein: CASSQDGSGTQETQYF

V gene: TRBV29-1
J gene: TRBJ2-3
D gene: TRBD1
clone size: -
CDR3 DNA: TGCAGCGCTACAGGGGCCACACAGTATACGCAGTATTTT
CDR3 protein: CSATGATQYTQYF

V gene: TRBV2
J gene: TRBJ1-4
D gene: -
clone size: -
CDR3 DNA: TGTGCCAGCAAGAGGGACCGGAATAATGAAAAACTGTTTTTT
CDR3 protein: CASKRDRNNEKLFF

V gene: TRBV11-2
J gene: TRBJ1-5
D gene: TRBD1
clone size: -
CDR3 DNA: TGTGCCAGCAGCCCGACAGGGGGCAATCAGCCCCAGCATTTT
CDR3 protein: CASSPTGGNQPQHF

V gene: TRBV7-8
J gene: TRBJ1-1
D gene: -
clone size: -
CDR3 DNA: TGTGCCAGCAGCTTAGCGCCGGGGGTCTGGGGTGAAGCTTTCTTT
CDR3 protein: CASSLAPGVWGEAFF

V gene: TRBV2
J gene: TRBJ1-2
D gene: TRBD1
clone size: few
CDR3 DNA: TGTGCCAGCAGTGAATTTACGGGACAGGGGAACTATGGCTACACCTTC
CDR3 protein: CASSEFTGQGNYGYTF

V gene: TRBV28
J gene: TRBJ1-1
D gene: -
clone size: -
CDR3 DNA: TGTGCCAGCAGTCCCTCGACAGAGCCCGTTGAAGCTTTCTTT
CDR3 protein: CASSPSTEPVEAFF

V gene: TRBV14
J gene: TRBJ2-7
D gene: -
clone size: once
CDR3 DNA: TGTGCCAGCAGCCAAGGGACACTCTACGAGCAGTACTTC
CDR3 protein: CASSQGTLYEQYF

V gene: TRBV4-1
J gene: TRBJ2-7
D gene: -
clone size: -
CDR3 DNA: TGCGCCAGCAGCCATGTTTCCGGGGCCCAACACGAGCAGTACTTC
CDR3 protein: CASSHVSGAQHEQYF

V gene: TRBV7-2
J gene: TRBJ1-1
D gene: -
clone size: few
CDR3 DNA: TGTGCCAGCAGCTCACAAAAACACACTGAAGCTTTCTTT
CDR3 protein: CASSSQKHTEAFF

V gene: TRBV6-1
J gene: TRBJ1-1
D gene: TRBD1
clone size: once
CDR3 DNA: TGTGCCAGCAGTGAAGTAGGCAGGGGGTTGACTGAAGCTTTCTTT
CDR3 protein: CASSEVGRGLTEAFF

V gene: TRBV4-1
J gene: TRBJ2-1
D gene: TRBD2
clone size: once
CDR3 DNA: TGCGCCAGCAGCCAAGTGGGTTTGGGGAGGCGCGGGGGCTCCTACAATGAGCAGTTCTTC
CDR3 protein: CASSQVGLGRRGGSYNEQFF

V gene: TRBV7-6
J gene: TRBJ2-1
D gene: -
clone size: -
CDR3 DNA: TGTGCCAGCAGCTTAGAGGGGGGTATAAGCTCCTACAATGAGCAGTTCTTC
CDR3 protein: CASSLEGGISSYNEQFF

V gene: TRBV28
J gene: TRBJ2-5
D gene: -
clone size: -
CDR3 DNA: TGTGCCAGCAGGCAGGGCCACCAAGAGACCCAGTACTTC
CDR3 protein: CASRQGHQETQYF